The 13 T cell receptor beta chains presented below share a single source sample, sequenced in a study of CD8 T cells in ankylosing spondylitis. From the 5' RACE reads, TCRdb called clonotypes with MiXCR, one entry per CDR3 protein. There are around 340,000 distinct CDR3 sequences in the sample; approximately 22% occur only once, and roughly 13% lies in the top ten. Sample: blood, either unsorted or a sorted T cell fraction (not recorded which). The receptor set was obtained from a male donor with ankylosing spondylitis or in good health (not recorded which).

The chain couples TRBV5-1 to TRBJ2-3; D unresolved. The V end was cut by 0 bases, the J end by 2 bases, with 10 bases between. CDR1 and CDR2 (germline): SGHRS, YFSETQ. The CDR3 is made up of 15 amino acids. CDR3 in amino acids: CASSLAMGYTDTQYF. As DNA, the CDR3 is TGCGCCAGCAGCTTGGCGATGGGATACACAGATACGCAGTATTTT. Filled out from reference TRBV5-1 and TRBJ2-3, the complete variable domain reads KAGVTQTPRYLIKTRGQQVTLSCSPISGHRSVSWYQQTPGQGLQFLFEYFSETQRNKGNFPGRFSGRQFSNSRSEMNVSTLELGDSALYLCASSLAMGYTDTQYFGPGTRLTVL.

This clonotype occurred a few times. V is TRBV5-1 and J is TRBJ2-7; D uncertain. CDR3 size: 14 residues. V was clipped by 3 bases and J by 0 bases, with 10 bases between them. The germline V gene encodes CDR1 SGHRS and CDR2 YFSETQ. The CDR3 nucleotides read TGCGCCAGCAGCTCGGACGGTTACTCCTACGAGCAGTACTTC. Amino acid sequence: CASSSDGYSYEQYF.

The chain uses TRBV7-8 and TRBJ1-5; no clear D gene. Trimming took off 5 bases at V and 7 bases at J, with 18 bases between the two ends. The length of the CDR3 is 15 residues. The germline CDR1 and CDR2 sequences are SGHVS and FQNEAQ. In nucleotides, the CDR3 is TGTGCCAGCAGCCCCCCTGGGCCCCGCCGGCAGCCCCAGCATTTT. It specifies CASSPPGPRRQPQHF.

The chain recombines TRBV29-1 with TRBJ2-2; D remains unclear. CDR3 length equals 11 residues. V was clipped by 7 bases and J by 6 bases, with 9 bases between them. In germline, CDR1 is SQVTM, CDR2 ANQGSEA. The CDR3 is CSAPWSGELFF. The CDR3 nucleotides are TGCAGCGCCCCGTGGTCCGGGGAGCTGTTTTTT.

The chain has TRBV4-2 and TRBJ2-7, with 7 bases aligning to TRBD1. The V gene end was trimmed by 1 base and the J gene end by 2 bases; junction bases not matched to a gene: 8. Germline-derived CDR1 and CDR2 are LGHNA and YNFKEQ. The CDR3 is 16 amino acids. The chain's CDR3 is CASSQALTGTAYEQYF. The CDR3 nucleotides read TGTGCCAGCAGCCAAGCACTCACCGGGACAGCCTACGAGCAGTACTTC.

The gene calls are TRBV4-1 and TRBJ1-5, with 9 bases matching TRBD1. Germline assignment: CDR1 MGHRA and CDR2 YSYEKL. CDR3 length equals 16 residues. Losses at the gene ends were 0 bases for V and 4 bases for J; bases not matched to a gene: 4. CDR3 coding DNA: TGCGCCAGCAGCCAAGATGCAGGGACAGGGAATCAGCCCCAGCATTTT. Protein: CASSQDAGTGNQPQHF.

This clonotype was found a few times. The chain carries TRBV6-5 and TRBJ2-3; possibly TRBD2 for D (5 bases). Germline lookup yields CDR1 MNHEY and CDR2 SVGAGI. The CDR3 has 15 residues. Trimming pared 0 bases from V and 4 bases from J, leaving 11 bases between. The CDR3 DNA sequence: TGTGCCAGCAGTTACTCTCTAGCCTCTGCAGATACGCAGTATTTT. Amino acid sequence: CASSYSLASADTQYF.

This clonotype has only a few counts. V and J are TRBV19 and TRBJ2-2; D gene ambiguous. This CDR3 comprises 13 residues. From germline, CDR1 is LNHDA and CDR2 SQIVND (reference sequence). Trimming cost V 4 bases and J 1 base, with 4 bases left between them. For the CDR3, the DNA is TGTGCCAGTAGTAGGGGGAACACCGGGGAGCTGTTTTTT. This codes for CASSRGNTGELFF.

This clonotype has a single count. The rearrangement joins TRBV18 to TRBJ1-6; D is unclear. Germline CDR1 KGHSH, CDR2 LQKENI. This CDR3 has 14 amino acids. V was trimmed by 0 bases and J by 9 bases, leaving 9 bases between them. CDR3 in amino acids: CASSPPGFASPLHF. CDR3 bases: TGTGCCAGCTCACCACCGGGTTTTGCTTCACCCCTCCACTTT.

The chain employs TRBV4-1 and TRBJ2-1; 8 bases match TRBD2. This CDR3 contains 16 residues. V trimming: 0 bases; J trimming: 2 bases; junction bases outside the gene matches: 3. The germline CDR1 and CDR2 sequences are MGHRA and YSYEKL. This chain's CDR3 is CASSQDPGGAYNEQFF. DNA for the CDR3: TGCGCCAGCAGCCAAGATCCGGGGGGGGCCTACAATGAGCAGTTCTTC.

This clonotype was picked up a small number of times. CDR3 in amino acids: CASSFTGSDQPQHF. The CDR3 nucleotides are TGTGCCAGCAGTTTTACAGGGAGTGATCAGCCCCAGCATTTT. The chain employs TRBV12-3 or TRBV12-4 and TRBJ1-5; TRBD1 might be the D (6 bases). Between the trimmed V and J ends, which lost 3 bases and 5 bases, there was a span of 11 bases. The CDR3 totals 14 residues.

The V gene is TRBV12-3 or TRBV12-4, the J gene TRBJ2-7; D tentatively fits TRBD1 or TRBD2 (5 bases each). The CDR3 has 12 amino acids. V lost 6 bases to trimming and J lost 4 bases, with 10 bases between them. The chain's CDR3 is CASRYGAYEQYF. DNA for the CDR3: TGTGCCAGCAGGTACGGGGCATACGAGCAGTACTTC.

The chain recombines TRBV10-3 with TRBJ2-3; 7 bases line up with TRBD2. The CDR3 length is 14 residues. CDR1 ENHRY and CDR2 SYGVKD come from the germline V gene. The ends lost 4 bases at V and 2 bases at J; junction bases unmatched: 3. As DNA, the CDR3 is TGTGCCATCAGTGTGGCGGGGGACACAGATACGCAGTATTTT. Protein product: CAISVAGDTDTQYF.